Below, 6 T cell receptor beta chains from the same sample are listed, as sequenced in a study of T cells in localized non-small cell lung cancer. The repertoire was sequenced with immunoSEQ multiplex PCR; TCRdb's copy has only in-frame clones and lacks some. This table holds 28,000 or so clones, approximately 89% found once. Specimen: peripheral blood, collected before any cancer treatment. The receptors shown here come from a female donor older than 55 with stage II squamous cell lung carcinoma.

The J gene is TRBJ1-5, the V gene TRBV2; D not certain. The germline V and J ends were trimmed by 0 bases and 11 bases, with 8 bases remaining between them. CDR1 and CDR2 from the germline V gene are SNHLY and FYNNEI. The CDR3 length is 12 residues. The CDR3 DNA follows: TGTGCCAGCAGTGAAGCGTTGACATCCCAGCATTTT. This gives the protein CASSEALTSQHF.

This clone was seen only once. The gene calls are TRBV5-6 and TRBJ1-2; TRBD1 agrees at 7 bases. With V trimmed by 4 bases and J by 3 bases, 15 bases remained unmatched. This CDR3 is 17 amino acids long. Germline CDR1 is SGHDT and CDR2 is YYEEEE. CDR3: CASSPGGGYRGDYGYTF. The DNA of the CDR3 is TGTGCCAGCAGCCCCGGGGGGGGATACAGGGGAGACTATGGCTACACCTTC.

The J gene is TRBJ1-2, the V gene TRBV5-1, with D perhaps matching TRBD1 (5 bases). The CDR3 sequence is 13 residues long. Germline lookup yields CDR1 SGHRS and CDR2 YFSETQ. Between the trimmed V and J ends, which lost 3 bases and 1 base, there was a span of 7 bases. The CDR3 sequence is CASSSTDNYGYTF. In DNA, the CDR3 is TGCGCCAGCAGCTCGACAGATAACTATGGCTACACCTTC.

The rearrangement joins TRBV4-2 to TRBJ2-2; D is unresolved. V shed 0 bases and J shed 5 bases, with 13 bases lying between them. Germline assignment: CDR1 LGHNA and CDR2 YNFKEQ. CDR3 length: 16 residues. CDR3 loop: CASSQDKGFRTGELFF. CDR3 sequence (DNA): TGTGCCAGCAGCCAAGATAAGGGTTTCCGAACCGGGGAGCTGTTTTTT.

J is TRBJ1-1 and V is TRBV6-5; D might be TRBD1 (5 bases). The CDR3 loop spans 15 amino acids. Germline V gene lookup returns CDR1 MNHEY and CDR2 SVGAGI. The V and J ends lost 7 bases and 5 bases respectively, with 20 bases between them. CDR3 region: CASTGAYPPDTEAFF. The DNA of the CDR3 is TGTGCCAGCACCGGGGCCTATCCTCCGGATACTGAAGCTTTCTTT.

Comments on this clone: One end of the junction varies from germline; a read error may be responsible. This chain uses TRBV6-4 with TRBJ2-1; TRBD2 matches 9 bases. CDR3 length: 14 amino acids. Germline CDR1 reads MRHNA; CDR2 reads SNTAGT. In DNA, the CDR3 is TGTGCCAGCAGTCCCGGGACTAGCAGTACTGAGCGGTTCTTC. Translation: CASSPGTSSTERFF.